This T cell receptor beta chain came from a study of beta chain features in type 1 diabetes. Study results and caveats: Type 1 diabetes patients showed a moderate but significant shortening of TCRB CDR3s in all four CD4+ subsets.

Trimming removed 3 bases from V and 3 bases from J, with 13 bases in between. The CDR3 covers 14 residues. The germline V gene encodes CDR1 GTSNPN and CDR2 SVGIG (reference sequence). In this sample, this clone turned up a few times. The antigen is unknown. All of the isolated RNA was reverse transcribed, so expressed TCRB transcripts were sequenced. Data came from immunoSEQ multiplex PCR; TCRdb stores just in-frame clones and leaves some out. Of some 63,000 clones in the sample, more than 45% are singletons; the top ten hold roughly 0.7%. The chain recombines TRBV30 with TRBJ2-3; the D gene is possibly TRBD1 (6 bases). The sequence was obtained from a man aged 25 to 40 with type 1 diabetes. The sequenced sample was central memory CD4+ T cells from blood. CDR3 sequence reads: CAWRRDIGTDTQYF. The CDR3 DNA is TGTGCCTGGAGGAGGGACATAGGAACAGATACGCAGTATTTT.